The rows below give T cell receptor beta chains drawn from one sample of a study of CD4 T cell repertoires and nickel. TCRdb reanalysed the RT-PCR reads using MiXCR and keeps one entry per CDR3 protein. The repertoire holds roughly 170 distinct CDR3 sequences, with roughly 54% as singletons. What was sequenced was CD4+ T cells from blood, not recorded whether cultured. Receptor source: a human donor in a nickel allergy study, with or without nickel allergy (not recorded which). It is not recorded whether this sample comes from one donor or several. Each CDR3 is given with its conserved first and last residue. Fields, in order: J gene, D gene, clone size, V gene, CDR3 protein, CDR3 DNA. A D gene is named only where the DNA matches it firmly. Clone size, where shown, is once, few, many, or a class for clones that have expanded.

J: TRBJ2-5; D: -; size: few; V: TRBV7-2; CDR3: CASRSPGTTFSTQYF; DNA: TGTGCCAGCCGTTCCCCTGGGACGACGTTTTCGACCCAGTACTTC
J: TRBJ1-6; D: -; size: -; V: TRBV18; CDR3: CASSPLSENSPLHF; DNA: TGTGCCAGCTCGCCTCTTTCTGAAAATTCACCCCTCCACTTT
J: TRBJ2-2; D: -; size: few; V: TRBV19; CDR3: CASSPRLDHTGELFF; DNA: TGTGCCAGTAGTCCTCGACTAGACCACACCGGGGAGCTGTTTTTT
J: TRBJ2-5; D: -; size: -; V: TRBV20-1; CDR3: CSAHREGETQYF; DNA: TGCAGTGCGCACAGGGAGGGGGAGACCCAGTACTTC
J: TRBJ2-2; D: -; size: -; V: TRBV11-2; CDR3: CASSSNREGVTGELFF; DNA: TGTGCCAGCAGCTCCAACAGGGAGGGAGTGACCGGGGAGCTGTTTTTT
J: TRBJ2-2; D: -; size: few; V: TRBV5-4; CDR3: CASSRGQDTGELFF; DNA: TGTGCCAGCAGCAGGGGACAAGACACCGGGGAGCTGTTTTTT
J: TRBJ2-7; D: -; size: few; V: TRBV20-1; CDR3: CSARDGTDYTYEQYF; DNA: TGCAGTGCTAGAGATGGGACGGATTATACTTACGAGCAGTACTTC
J: TRBJ1-1; D: TRBD1; size: -; V: TRBV5-4; CDR3: CASSFRDREGEAFF; DNA: TGTGCCAGCAGCTTCCGGGACAGGGAGGGTGAAGCTTTCTTT
J: TRBJ1-6; D: TRBD1; size: few; V: TRBV12-3/TRBV12-4; CDR3: CASSWDSSYNSPLHF; DNA: TGTGCCAGCAGTTGGGACAGTTCCTATAATTCACCCCTCCACTTT
J: TRBJ1-2; D: -; size: -; V: TRBV7-9; CDR3: CASSVDSSGYGYTF; DNA: TGTGCCAGCAGCGTAGACTCCTCGGGGTATGGCTACACCTTC
J: TRBJ2-1; D: -; size: -; V: TRBV7-3; CDR3: CASSRTAASSYNEQFF; DNA: TGTGCCAGCAGCCGGACGGCGGCGAGCTCCTACAATGAGCAGTTCTTC
J: TRBJ1-2; D: -; size: -; V: TRBV7-3; CDR3: CASSLTGGTDDGYTF; DNA: TGTGCCAGCAGCTTAACGGGGGGGACGGATGATGGCTACACCTTC
J: TRBJ2-3; D: TRBD2; size: few; V: TRBV6-5; CDR3: CASSEQPSPGLEHTQYF; DNA: TGTGCCAGCAGCGAACAACCTAGTCCGGGACTAGAACATACGCAGTATTTT
J: TRBJ1-6; D: -; size: -; V: TRBV29-1; CDR3: CSVGDNGGSPLHF; DNA: TGCAGCGTTGGGGACAACGGTGGTTCACCCCTCCACTTT
J: TRBJ2-1; D: -; size: -; V: TRBV5-1; CDR3: CASSPGHGGYNEQFF; DNA: TGCGCCAGCAGCCCAGGACACGGCGGGTACAATGAGCAGTTCTTC
J: TRBJ2-3; D: -; size: -; V: TRBV20-1; CDR3: CSARGGIRVGGPDTQYF; DNA: TGCAGTGCTAGAGGAGGGATTAGAGTTGGGGGCCCAGATACGCAGTATTTT
J: TRBJ1-1; D: -; size: -; V: TRBV20-1; CDR3: CSARHPPEGEAFF; DNA: TGCAGTGCTAGACATCCCCCGGAGGGTGAAGCTTTCTTT
J: TRBJ1-2; D: -; size: -; V: TRBV9; CDR3: CASSVGRVPNGYTF; DNA: TGTGCCAGCAGCGTAGGGCGCGTGCCCAATGGCTACACCTTC
J: TRBJ2-7; D: TRBD1; size: -; V: TRBV5-1; CDR3: CASRPTGDFYEQYF; DNA: TGCGCCAGCAGACCTACAGGGGATTTCTACGAGCAGTACTTC
J: TRBJ2-1; D: -; size: once; V: TRBV3-1; CDR3: CASSRLGDEQFF; DNA: TGTGCCAGCAGCCGACTGGGGGATGAGCAGTTCTTC
J: TRBJ1-2; D: -; size: -; V: TRBV7-8; CDR3: CASSLAGQANYGYTF; DNA: TGTGCCAGCAGCTTAGCTGGCCAGGCTAACTATGGCTACACCTTC
J: TRBJ2-5; D: TRBD1; size: few; V: TRBV3-1; CDR3: CASSQRQGGETQYF; DNA: TGTGCCAGCAGCCAAAGACAGGGGGGAGAGACCCAGTACTTC
J: TRBJ1-5; D: TRBD1; size: -; V: TRBV12-3/TRBV12-4; CDR3: CASTRQGGQPQHF; DNA: TGTGCCAGCACAAGACAGGGGGGTCAGCCCCAGCATTTT
J: TRBJ1-1; D: -; size: -; V: TRBV20-1; CDR3: CSAPTNPLQGWVSNEAFF; DNA: TGCAGTGCTCCGACGAACCCCCTACAGGGATGGGTATCCAATGAAGCTTTCTTT
J: TRBJ1-4; D: -; size: few; V: TRBV14; CDR3: CASSQDEILGEKLFF; DNA: TGTGCCAGCAGCCAAGATGAGATCTTGGGTGAAAAACTGTTTTTT
J: TRBJ2-4; D: -; size: -; V: TRBV23-1; CDR3: CASSQLRDQTLAKNIQYF; DNA: TGCGCCAGCAGTCAGCTCCGGGACCAAACACTAGCCAAAAACATTCAGTACTTC
J: TRBJ1-4; D: -; size: few; V: TRBV11-2; CDR3: CASSLSPGPFNEKLFF; DNA: TGTGCCAGCAGCTTGAGTCCGGGGCCCTTTAATGAAAAACTGTTTTTT
J: TRBJ1-2; D: -; size: few; V: TRBV2; CDR3: CASSEGYGYTF; DNA: TGTGCCAGCAGTGAAGGATATGGCTACACCTTC
J: TRBJ1-2; D: -; size: few; V: TRBV24-1; CDR3: CATTTGPPAGYTF; DNA: TGTGCCACCACCACAGGGCCTCCCGCTGGCTACACCTTC
J: TRBJ2-1; D: TRBD2; size: -; V: TRBV5-4; CDR3: CASSGTSGYNEQFF; DNA: TGTGCCAGCAGCGGAACTAGCGGATACAATGAGCAGTTCTTC
J: TRBJ1-4; D: TRBD1; size: -; V: TRBV5-1; CDR3: CASSSGTADEKLFF; DNA: TGCGCCAGCAGCTCCGGGACAGCGGATGAAAAACTGTTTTTT
J: TRBJ2-1; D: TRBD2; size: few; V: TRBV20-1; CDR3: CSARDSLAGGHEQFF; DNA: TGCAGTGCTAGAGATAGTCTAGCGGGAGGGCATGAGCAGTTCTTC